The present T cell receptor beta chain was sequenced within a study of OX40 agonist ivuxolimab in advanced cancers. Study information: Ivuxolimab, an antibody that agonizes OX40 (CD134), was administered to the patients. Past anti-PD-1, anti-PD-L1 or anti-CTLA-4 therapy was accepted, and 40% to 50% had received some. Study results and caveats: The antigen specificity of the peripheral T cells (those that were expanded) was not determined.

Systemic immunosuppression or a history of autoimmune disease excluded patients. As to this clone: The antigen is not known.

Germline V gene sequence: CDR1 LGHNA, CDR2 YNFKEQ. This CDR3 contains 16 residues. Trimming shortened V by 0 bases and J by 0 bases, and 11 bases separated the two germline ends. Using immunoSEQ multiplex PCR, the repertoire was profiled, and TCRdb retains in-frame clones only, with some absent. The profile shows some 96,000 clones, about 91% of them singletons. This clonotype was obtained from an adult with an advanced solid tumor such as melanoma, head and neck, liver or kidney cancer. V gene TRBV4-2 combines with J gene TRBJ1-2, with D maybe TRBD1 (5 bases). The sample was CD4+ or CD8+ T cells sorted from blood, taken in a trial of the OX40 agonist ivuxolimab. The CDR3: CASSQDGTNANYGYTF. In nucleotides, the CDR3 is TGTGCCAGCAGCCAAGATGGGACGAACGCTAACTATGGCTACACCTTC.